One and the same sample provided the 14 T cell receptor beta chains below, sequenced in a study of blood T cell repertoires in COVID-19. Produced via immunoSEQ multiplex PCR; TCRdb's table is partial and in-frame only. The table includes some 110,000 clones, roughly 83% detected once. Material for sequencing was peripheral blood. Source of these receptors: a human donor in a cohort sampled during active COVID-19.

This chain joins TRBV7-9 and TRBJ1-3; D call uncertain. There are 14 residues in the CDR3. Germline assignment: CDR1 SEHNR and CDR2 FQNEAQ (reference sequence). V was cut by 1 base and J by 0 bases, with 4 bases left in between. The CDR3 DNA is TGTGCCAGCAGCTTAGAGAGCTCTGGAAACACCATATATTTT. Encoded protein: CASSLESSGNTIYF.

The V call is TRBV27, the J call TRBJ2-7; D is undetermined. The CDR3 covers 13 residues. Germline CDR1 and CDR2: MNHEY and SMNVEV (reference sequence). The germline V and J ends were trimmed by 2 bases and 2 bases, with 7 bases remaining between them. Written as DNA, the CDR3 is TGTGCCAGCAGTTTAACTTTTACCTACGAGCAGTACTTC. Translation gives CASSLTFTYEQYF.

The chain links TRBV7-9 to TRBJ1-2, with TRBD1 matching over 10 bases. CDR1 is SEHNR and CDR2 is FQNEAQ in the germline V gene (reference sequence). Unmatched junction bases numbered 8, after V lost 3 bases and J lost 7 bases. There are 15 residues in the CDR3. In DNA, the CDR3 is TGTGCCAGCAGCTTGACAGGGGGCGGTTTAACTGGCTACACCTTC. It codes for CASSLTGGGLTGYTF.

The chain combines TRBV19 with TRBJ2-5; D is unclear. Trimming took off 3 bases at V and 5 bases at J, with 4 bases between the two ends. The CDR3 runs to 11 residues. Looked up from germline, CDR1 is LNHDA and CDR2 is SQIVND (reference sequence). The CDR3 sequence: CASSIRETQYF. In DNA form, the CDR3 reads TGTGCCAGTAGTATCCGGGAGACCCAGTACTTC.

CDR3 residues: CASSEFREETQYF. Here the CDR3 DNA reads TGTGCCAGCAGTGAATTTCGGGAGGAGACCCAGTACTTC. J is TRBJ2-5 and V is TRBV25-1; weak D call: TRBD2 (6 bases). V was clipped by 1 base and J by 5 bases, with 8 bases between them. The CDR3 sequence is 13 residues long. Germline CDR1 reads MGHDK; CDR2 reads SYGVNS.

The chain links TRBV28 to TRBJ2-7; TRBD1 might be the D (5 bases). The CDR3 is 13 amino acids. Germline CDR1 is MDHEN and CDR2 is SYDVKM. V lost 5 bases and J 4 bases, leaving 12 bases between the germline ends. CDR3 in DNA: TGTGCCAGCAGTCCGACAGCTTTTTACGAGCAGTACTTC. Translation: CASSPTAFYEQYF.

This chain connects TRBV14 to TRBJ2-3; perhaps TRBD2 as D (5 bases). V was cut by 1 base and J by 10 bases, with 21 bases left in between. The CDR3 runs to 16 residues. The germline CDR1 and CDR2 sequences are SGHDN and FVKESK. The CDR3 coding sequence is TGTGCCAGCAGCCAAGTTCAATGGACTTCTGGGCAGTCGCAGTATTTT. It codes for CASSQVQWTSGQSQYF.

The gene calls are TRBV6-5 and TRBJ2-4; the D gene is possibly TRBD1 (6 bases). CDR3 size: 13 residues. V was cut by 4 bases and J by 6 bases, with 10 bases left in between. Looked up from germline, CDR1 is MNHEY and CDR2 is SVGAGI. In DNA form, the CDR3 reads TGTGCCAGCAGTTCCTCGGACAGAAACATTCAGTACTTC. Its translation: CASSSSDRNIQYF.

This chain links TRBV18 with TRBJ2-1; TRBD2 matches 10 bases. This CDR3 contains 15 residues. Per the germline V gene, CDR1 is KGHSH and CDR2 is LQKENI. With V trimmed by 2 bases and J by 7 bases, 5 bases remained unmatched. This chain's CDR3 is CASSPISGRMNEQFF. The CDR3 nucleotides are TGTGCCAGCTCACCAATTAGCGGGAGGATGAATGAGCAGTTCTTC.

This clone was found a few times. The rearrangement joins TRBV6-2 or TRBV6-3 to TRBJ1-5; D ambiguous. CDR1 and CDR2 from the germline V gene are MNHEY and SVGEGT. V was clipped by 6 bases and J by 2 bases, with 17 bases between them. This CDR3 spans 16 amino acids. This chain's CDR3 is CASSPSRVGGNQPQHF. The CDR3, as DNA: TGTGCCAGCAGCCCCAGTCGAGTAGGAGGCAATCAGCCCCAGCATTTT.

This chain uses TRBV7-9 with TRBJ2-5, with D unresolved. This CDR3 comprises 14 residues. Germline CDR1 and CDR2: SEHNR and FQNEAQ (reference sequence). Trimming removed 1 base at V and 2 bases at J, with 8 bases between. In DNA, the CDR3 is TGTGCCAGCAGCTTAGGTTTATATCAAGAGACCCAGTACTTC. It specifies CASSLGLYQETQYF.

The chain has TRBV12-3 or TRBV12-4 and TRBJ2-3; 7 positions agree with TRBD1. The junction had 3 bases not matched to a gene; V was cut back by 4 bases and J by 8 bases. This CDR3 has 12 residues. CDR3 residues: CASSYRGATQYF. CDR3 nucleotide sequence: TGTGCCAGCAGTTACAGGGGAGCTACGCAGTATTTT.

The V call is TRBV18, the J call TRBJ2-1, with 10 positions matching TRBD2. The V gene's germline CDR1 is KGHSH and CDR2 LQKENI. V was clipped by 5 bases and J by 5 bases; unmatched bases: 9. This CDR3 spans 16 amino acids. CDR3 protein: CASSRGSGRTHNEQFF. The CDR3 DNA reads TGTGCCAGCTCAAGGGGTAGCGGGAGGACTCACAATGAGCAGTTCTTC.

This sequence joins TRBV2 and TRBJ2-7, with 9 bases matching TRBD1. This CDR3 comprises 13 residues. With 7 bases clipped from V and 3 bases from J, the junction kept 4 bases outside the gene matches. Germline V lookup: CDR1 SNHLY, CDR2 FYNNEI. The CDR3 spells CASTAGQGYEQYF. The CDR3 DNA reads TGTGCCAGCACTGCGGGACAGGGCTACGAGCAGTACTTC.